This TCR beta chain was captured by sequencing in a study of T cells in Graves' hyperthyroidism and ophthalmopathy. TCR beta CDR3 sequences were amplified from RNA transcripts. First-round RT-PCR of the TCR CDR3 relied on the HTBI primer set. TCRdb used MiXCR to reprocess the multiplex PCR reads, holding one entry per CDR3 protein. Seen here are around 60,000 distinct CDR3 sequences, just under 50% observed once, and the top ten hold roughly an eighth. This clonotype was seen ten or more times. The germline V gene has CDR1 MNHEY and CDR2 SVGAGI. V lost 6 bases to trimming and J lost 5 bases; unmatched junction nucleotides: 4. The CDR3 extends over 13 amino acids.

The chain couples TRBV6-5 to TRBJ1-3; 7 positions match TRBD1. This sequence was found in a woman in her twenties or thirties with Graves' ophthalmopathy. Sequencing was performed on blood. The CDR3 here is CASRLTGRNTIYF. The CDR3 DNA reads as TGTGCCAGCAGGCTGACAGGGAGAAACACCATATATTTT.